Shown below are 17 T cell receptor beta chains from a single sample sequenced in a study of PD-1 blockade in classical Hodgkin lymphoma. Profiling relied on immunoSEQ multiplex PCR, and the TCRdb table lists in-frame clones only, not all of them. The sample yields about 24,000 clones, roughly 84% seen once. Every patient had relapsed following autologous stem cell transplantation, and cohorts differed in brentuximab vedotin exposure. Researchers used magnetic negative selection to pull out pure CD4+ T cells from thawed PBMCs. The sample consisted of CD4+ T cells from blood, taken at baseline. The receptor set was obtained from a human donor with classical Hodgkin lymphoma.

The genes are TRBV6-5 and TRBJ1-1; 7 bases match TRBD1. J gave up 1 base and V 6 bases, and 2 bases lay outside the gene matches. Germline V gene lookup returns CDR1 MNHEY and CDR2 SVGAGI. This CDR3 is built from 13 residues. CDR3 amino acids: CASRRQGNTEAFF. CDR3 coding DNA: TGTGCCAGCAGACGACAGGGGAACACTGAAGCTTTCTTT.

This CDR3 is CASSLARDPQYEQYF. CDR3 sequence (DNA): TGCGCCAGCAGCTTGGCTAGGGATCCCCAATACGAGCAGTACTTC. This rearrangement joins TRBV5-1 to TRBJ2-7; D not certain. Germline assignment: CDR1 SGHRS and CDR2 YFSETQ. V gave up 0 bases and J gave up 4 bases, with 14 bases separating them. There are 15 residues in the CDR3. The full variable domain, in which reference TRBV5-1 and TRBJ2-7 provide the parts outside the CDR3, is KAGVTQTPRYLIKTRGQQVTLSCSPISGHRSVSWYQQTPGQGLQFLFEYFSETQRNKGNFPGRFSGRQFSNSRSEMNVSTLELGDSALYLCASSLARDPQYEQYFGPGTRLTVT.

Notes on this clone: The junction departs from the called germline gene at one end, perhaps through a read error. This sequence joins TRBV28 and TRBJ1-3, with a weak D call TRBD1 (5 bases). The CDR3 runs 13 residues. CDR1 MDHEN and CDR2 SYDVKM come from the germline V gene. The CDR3: CASSVGGGYTIYF. As DNA, the CDR3 is TGTGCCAGCAGTGTGGGGGGTGGATACACCATATATTTT. The complete variable domain, with remaining parts taken from reference TRBV28 and TRBJ1-3, reads DVKVTQSSRYLVKRTGEKVFLECVQDMDHENMFWYRQDPGLGLRLIYFSYDVKMKEKGDIPEGYSVSREKKERFSLILESASTNQTSMYLCASSVGGGYTIYFGEGSWLTVV.

The chain recombines TRBV5-1 with TRBJ2-7; 12 bases align to TRBD1. The CDR3 covers 15 residues. CDR1 and CDR2 (germline): SGHRS, YFSETQ. J was trimmed by 7 bases and V by 6 bases; bases with no gene match: 11. CDR3 nucleotide sequence: TGCGCCAGCACCTTCACGGGACAGGGGGCGCGGGAGCAGTACTTC. It yields the protein CASTFTGQGAREQYF.

In this sample, this clone turned up a few times. J is TRBJ1-1 and V is TRBV4-3, with D hard to call. V was clipped by 3 bases and J by 0 bases, with 8 bases between them. The CDR3 runs 14 residues. Germline V lookup: CDR1 LGHNA, CDR2 YSLEER. CDR3: CASSQSWMNTEAFF. The CDR3 DNA reads as TGCGCCAGCAGCCAGTCTTGGATGAACACTGAAGCTTTCTTT.

This chain joins TRBV4-3 and TRBJ2-1; 9 nucleotides line up with TRBD2. Per germline, CDR1 LGHNA and CDR2 YSLEER. Losses at the gene ends were 1 base for V and 0 bases for J; bases not matched to a gene: 7. The CDR3 length is 18 residues. This chain's CDR3 is CASSQVWASGASYNEQFF. CDR3 bases: TGCGCCAGCAGCCAAGTTTGGGCTAGCGGGGCCTCCTACAATGAGCAGTTCTTC.

The rearrangement uses TRBV6-1 and TRBJ2-7; D remains unclear. The CDR3 extends over 13 amino acids. The V end was cut by 0 bases, the J end by 4 bases, with 7 bases between. CDR1 and CDR2 (germline): MNHNS, SASEGT. Here the CDR3 DNA reads TGTGCCAGCAGTGAAGCGATCCGTTACGAGCAGTACTTC. It encodes CASSEAIRYEQYF.

This chain uses TRBV10-3 with TRBJ1-6; 7 bases map to TRBD1. The germline V gene has CDR1 ENHRY and CDR2 SYGVKD. This CDR3 comprises 14 residues. Trimming cost V 6 bases and J 9 bases; bases outside gene matches: 8. The CDR3 DNA is TGTGCCATCAGAGAAGACAGGGCGGGTTCACCCCTCCACTTT. This sequence encodes CAIREDRAGSPLHF.

The V gene is TRBV18, the J gene TRBJ1-1; 10 bases are a match to TRBD1. Germline assignment: CDR1 KGHSH and CDR2 LQKENI. There are 17 residues in the CDR3. Trimming removed 3 bases from V and 1 base from J; junction bases left unmatched: 8. CDR3 sequence reads: CASSPRQGASTNTEAFF. The CDR3 DNA sequence: TGTGCCAGCTCACCCCGACAGGGGGCCTCAACGAACACTGAAGCTTTCTTT.

V gene TRBV7-2 combines with J gene TRBJ2-7; 7 positions match TRBD2. Germline V gene data show CDR1 as SGHTA and CDR2 as FQGNSA. J was trimmed by 2 bases and V by 2 bases; bases with no gene match: 3. This CDR3 contains 14 residues. The CDR3 bases are TGTGCCAGCAGCTTAAGCGGGGCTACCTACGAGCAGTACTTC. Translating gives CASSLSGATYEQYF.

The rearrangement joins TRBV9 to TRBJ1-6; D not certain. This CDR3 comprises 13 residues. Germline assignment: CDR1 SGDLS and CDR2 YYNGEE. The V gene lost 4 bases and the J gene lost 5 bases, with 7 bases spanning the gap. Written as DNA, the CDR3 is TGTGCCAGCAGCAAAACAAATAATTCACCCCTCCACTTT. This translates into CASSKTNNSPLHF. Full variable domain (missing parts from reference TRBV9 and TRBJ1-6): DSGVTQTPKHLITATGQRVTLRCSPRSGDLSVYWYQQSLDQGLQFLIQYYNGEERAKGNILERFSAQQFPDLHSELNLSSLELGDSALYFCASSKTNNSPLHFGNGTRLTVT.

The chain combines TRBV28 with TRBJ1-6, with unresolved D. V was shortened by 3 bases and J by 9 bases, with 6 bases between the two germline ends. The CDR3 sequence is 12 residues long. CDR1 is MDHEN, CDR2 SYDVKM, per germline. The CDR3 protein is CASSLISSPLHF. The CDR3 bases are TGTGCCAGCAGTTTGATAAGTTCACCCCTCCACTTT.

This chain links TRBV27 with TRBJ1-2; no clear D. The germline V gene encodes CDR1 MNHEY and CDR2 SMNVEV (reference sequence). With 6 bases removed from V and 5 bases from J, the gap between germline ends came to 19 bases. CDR3 size: 15 residues. This chain's CDR3 is CASRTVDRPGYGYTF. The CDR3 DNA is TGTGCCAGCAGAACTGTGGACCGTCCAGGATATGGCTACACCTTC.

The genes are TRBV7-2 and TRBJ2-7, with 11 bases fitting TRBD1. Germline V gene sequence: CDR1 SGHTA, CDR2 FQGNSA. The CDR3 length is 15 residues. Trimming at V came to 7 bases and at J to 6 bases, leaving 11 bases not matched to a gene. The CDR3 loop reads CASTGGQGARTEQYF. CDR3 coding DNA: TGTGCCAGCACCGGAGGACAGGGGGCGCGAACCGAGCAGTACTTC.

J is TRBJ2-1 and V is TRBV10-3; possibly TRBD2 for D (6 bases). From germline, CDR1 is ENHRY and CDR2 SYGVKD. The V end was cut by 6 bases, the J end by 8 bases, with 20 bases between. The CDR3 is 15 residues long. CDR3 DNA: TGTGCCATCAGGGGGGAGGTTCCCATCACGCATGAGCAGTTCTTC. It specifies CAIRGEVPITHEQFF.

The sample holds one count of this clone. The chain joins TRBV11-2 to TRBJ2-3; TRBD2 agrees at 8 bases. The CDR3 spans 16 residues. V shed 1 base, J shed 4 bases, and the junction held 7 bases outside the gene matches. CDR1 and CDR2 from the germline V gene are SGHAT and FQNNGV. This CDR3 reads CASSLGVAGYADTQYF. Written as DNA, the CDR3 is TGTGCCAGCAGCTTAGGTGTAGCGGGGTATGCAGATACGCAGTATTTT.

The gene calls are TRBV4-3 and TRBJ2-5; D possibly corresponds to TRBD2 (6 bases). Germline V gene data show CDR1 as LGHNA and CDR2 as YSLEER. V lost 1 base and J lost 5, with 14 bases in between. CDR3 length equals 15 residues. CDR3 nucleotides: TGCGCCAGCAGCCAAGGATGGGGGGTATCGGAGACCCAGTACTTC. It codes for CASSQGWGVSETQYF.